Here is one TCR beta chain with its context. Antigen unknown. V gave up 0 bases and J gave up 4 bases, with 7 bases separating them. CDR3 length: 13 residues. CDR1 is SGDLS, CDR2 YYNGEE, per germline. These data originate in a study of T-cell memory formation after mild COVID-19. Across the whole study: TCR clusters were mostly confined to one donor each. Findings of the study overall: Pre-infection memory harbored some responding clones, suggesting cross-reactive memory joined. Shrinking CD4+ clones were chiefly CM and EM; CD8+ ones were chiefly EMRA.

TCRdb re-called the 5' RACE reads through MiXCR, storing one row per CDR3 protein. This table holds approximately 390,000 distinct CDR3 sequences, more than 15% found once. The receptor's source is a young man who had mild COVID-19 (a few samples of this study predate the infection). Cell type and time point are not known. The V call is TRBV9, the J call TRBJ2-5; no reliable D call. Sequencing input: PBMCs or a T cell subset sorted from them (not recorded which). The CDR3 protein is CASSVGLRETQYF. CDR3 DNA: TGTGCCAGCAGCGTAGGATTGAGAGAGACCCAGTACTTC.